This TCR beta chain was retrieved from a study of blood T cell repertoires in COVID-19. Study-level background: Both acute and convalescent COVID-19 samples were obtained from the United States, Italy and Spain. From T cells, B-cell-depleted T cells, or PBMCs came the material, which was cDNA or gDNA.

The ends lost 7 bases at V and 4 bases at J; junction bases unmatched: 5. The CDR3 spans 15 residues. Germline assignment: CDR1 SGHAT and CDR2 FQNNGV. How the authors handled the data: Researchers report that nucleated cell counts were estimated from reference gene primer amplification. Clones were sequenced by immunoSEQ multiplex PCR, and TCRdb holds only the in-frame ones, with some missing. Clonal size and the V and J genes are those of that table, whereas D and trimming came from the DNA. The sample includes about 440,000 clones, approximately 90% of them seen just once. Sequenced material: peripheral blood. The sequence was collected from a woman in her 30s with acute or convalescent COVID-19. This chain joins TRBV11-2 and TRBJ2-1, with TRBD2 identical over 12 bases. Written as DNA, the CDR3 is TGTGCCAGCACAACACTAGCGGGGGGATACAATGAGCAGTTCTTC. As protein: CASTTLAGGYNEQFF.